Following are 10 T cell receptor beta chains from one sample sequenced in a study of identical twins. TCRdb reanalysed the 5' RACE reads using MiXCR and keeps one entry per CDR3 protein. This sample carries 520,000 or so distinct CDR3 sequences, 22% of them seen once, and the ten largest clones take 0.91%. The data were also submitted as part of a second study, on T cells expressing NK-cell markers.

Source material: CD4+ T cells sorted from blood. The receptor source for this set is a woman aged 18-29 years in good health.

The sample holds many counts of this clonotype. The rearrangement joins TRBV4-3 to TRBJ1-1; 8 bases align to TRBD1. The J segment lost 3 bases and the V segment lost 3 bases, leaving 0 bases of the junction unmatched. The CDR3 is 13 residues long. Germline lookup yields CDR1 LGHNA and CDR2 YSLEER. Here the CDR3 reads CASSQDRDTEAFF. CDR3 bases: TGCGCCAGCAGCCAGGACAGGGACACTGAAGCTTTCTTT.

This clonotype was observed at least ten times. The chain carries TRBV20-1 and TRBJ2-7; TRBD2 is a possible D gene (6 bases). The V end was cut by 6 bases, the J end by 7 bases, with 19 bases between. Germline V lookup: CDR1 DFQATT, CDR2 SNEGSKA (reference sequence). The CDR3 consists of 13 residues. The CDR3: CSAPRFRGGEQYF. CDR3 sequence (DNA): TGCAGTGCCCCGCGGTTTCGGGGAGGTGAGCAGTACTTC.

The gene calls are TRBV7-2 and TRBJ1-6; 8 nucleotides agree with TRBD1. The CDR3 is made up of 14 amino acids. V was pared by 5 bases and J by 7 bases, with 4 bases of the junction left unmatched. Per the germline V gene, CDR1 is SGHTA and CDR2 is FQGNSA. The CDR3 protein is CASSMDRANSPLHF. CDR3 in DNA: TGTGCCAGCAGCATGGACAGGGCGAATTCACCCCTCCACTTT. Full variable domain (rest looked up from reference TRBV7-2 and TRBJ1-6): GAGVSQSPSNKVTEKGKDVELRCDPISGHTALYWYRQSLGQGLEFLIYFQGNSAPDKSGLPSDRFSAERTGGSVSTLTIQRTQQEDSAVYLCASSMDRANSPLHFGNGTRLTVT.

The chain employs TRBV10-1 and TRBJ2-5, with TRBD2 as a possible D gene (7 bases). Per germline, CDR1 WNHNN and CDR2 SYGVQD (reference sequence). The CDR3 consists of 14 residues. With 5 bases removed from V and 4 bases from J, the gap between germline ends came to 14 bases. The DNA for the CDR3 is TGCGCCAGCAGTCCGGGAGGCAGGGGAGAGACCCAGTACTTC. Residues: CASSPGGRGETQYF.

This clonotype was counted between two and nine times. The J gene is TRBJ2-3, the V gene TRBV10-3, with D perhaps assigned TRBD1 or TRBD2 (5 bases each). The V and J ends lost 3 bases and 4 bases respectively, with 17 bases between them. The CDR3 is 16 amino acids. CDR1 ENHRY and CDR2 SYGVKD come from the germline V gene. CDR3 loop: CAISDRGSLPSDTQYF. CDR3 bases: TGTGCCATCAGTGATCGGGGCTCTTTACCCTCAGATACGCAGTATTTT.

The chain combines TRBV27 with TRBJ1-5; D remains unclear. The CDR3 length is 13 residues. Per germline, CDR1 MNHEY and CDR2 SMNVEV (reference sequence). Trimming took off 2 bases at V and 0 bases at J, with 2 bases between the two ends. This CDR3 reads CASSLISNQPQHF. For the CDR3, the DNA is TGTGCCAGCAGTTTAATTAGCAATCAGCCCCAGCATTTT.

The V and J genes are TRBV5-6 and TRBJ1-2; TRBD1 matches at 8 bases. CDR3 length equals 13 residues. CDR1 and CDR2 (germline): SGHDT, YYEEEE. V was clipped by 4 bases and J by 6 bases; unmatched bases: 5. Here the CDR3 DNA reads TGTGCCAGCAGCAGGGGCAGGGGGCATGGCTACACCTTC. Protein sequence: CASSRGRGHGYTF.

This clonotype was counted ten times or more. CDR3 sequence: CSVVIGTPAVEQYF. The CDR3, as DNA: TGCAGCGTTGTGATCGGGACACCTGCCGTCGAGCAGTACTTC. The chain carries TRBV29-1 and TRBJ2-7; TRBD1 might be the D (6 bases). Germline V gives CDR1 SQVTM, CDR2 ANQGSEA. Trimming cost V 4 bases and J 6 bases, with 19 bases left between them. The CDR3 is 14 residues long.

The CDR3: CSAHNAGTANDGYTF. The CDR3 coding sequence is TGCAGTGCCCACAACGCGGGAACGGCCAACGATGGCTACACCTTC. The chain couples TRBV20-1 to TRBJ1-2; no definite D call. The CDR3 covers 15 residues. CDR1 DFQATT and CDR2 SNEGSKA come from the germline V gene (reference sequence). V dropped 6 bases and J dropped 6 bases, with 23 bases sitting between them.

V and J are TRBV12-3 or TRBV12-4 and TRBJ2-2; D possibly matches TRBD1 or TRBD2 (5 bases each). The CDR3 has 12 residues. V was trimmed by 1 base and J by 9 bases, leaving 6 bases between them. DNA for the CDR3: TGTGCCAGCAGTTTAGTGGGACGGGAGCTGTTTTTT. Translating gives CASSLVGRELFF.